This T cell receptor beta chain emerged from a study of molecular identifiers for immune sequencing clone quantification. Each CDR3 protein is one row after TCRdb ran MiXCR on the PCR reads. The sample comprises under 600,000 distinct CDR3 sequences, less than 30% of which are singletons, and about 0.75% rests with the top ten. This clonotype was counted a few times. This TCR was sampled from a human donor in good health. Some libraries in this study had Jurkat cell RNA spiked in. Sequenced: naive CD8+ T cells from blood, with Jurkat cell RNA spiked in. Indicated subset: FACS-sorted CD8+CD4-CCR7+CD45RA+ naive T cells.

For the CDR3, the DNA is TGTGCCAGCAGCTCGCAGGGGGTTGGCGAGCAGTACTTC. Amino acid sequence: CASSSQGVGEQYF. This chain uses TRBV7-6 with TRBJ2-7; 7 bases are a match to TRBD1. V was clipped by 4 bases and J by 6 bases; unmatched bases: 6. The CDR3 has 13 amino acids. Per germline, CDR1 SGHVS and CDR2 FNYEAQ.